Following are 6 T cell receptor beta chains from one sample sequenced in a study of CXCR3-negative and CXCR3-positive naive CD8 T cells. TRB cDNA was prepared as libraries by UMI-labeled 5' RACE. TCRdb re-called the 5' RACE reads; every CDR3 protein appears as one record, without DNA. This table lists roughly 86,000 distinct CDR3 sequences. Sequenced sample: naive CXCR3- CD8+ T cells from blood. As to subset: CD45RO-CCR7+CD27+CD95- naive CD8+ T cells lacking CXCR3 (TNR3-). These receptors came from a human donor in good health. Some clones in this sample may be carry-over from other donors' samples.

The CDR3 sequence is CASSFTGTGVDEQFF. The V call is TRBV7-9, the J call TRBJ2-1; the TCRdb call, TRBD1, lacks DNA for checking. Per germline, CDR1 SEHNR and CDR2 FQNEAQ (reference sequence). The CDR3 has 15 residues.

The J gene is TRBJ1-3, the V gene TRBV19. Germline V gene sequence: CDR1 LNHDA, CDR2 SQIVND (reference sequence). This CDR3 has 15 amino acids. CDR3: CASSTEGYSGNTIYF.

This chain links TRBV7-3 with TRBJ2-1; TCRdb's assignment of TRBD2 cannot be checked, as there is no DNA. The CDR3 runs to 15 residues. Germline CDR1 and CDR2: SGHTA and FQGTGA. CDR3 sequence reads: CASSRLAGAQNEQFF.

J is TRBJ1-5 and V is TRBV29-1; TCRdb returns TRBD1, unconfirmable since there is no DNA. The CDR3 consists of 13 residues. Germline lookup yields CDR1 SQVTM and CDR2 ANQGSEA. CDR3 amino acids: CSVEGGNNQPQHF.

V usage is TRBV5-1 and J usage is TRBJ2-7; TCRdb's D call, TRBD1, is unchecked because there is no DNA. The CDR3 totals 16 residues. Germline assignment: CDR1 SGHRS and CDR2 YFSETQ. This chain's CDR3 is CASSLVSGQETYEQYF.

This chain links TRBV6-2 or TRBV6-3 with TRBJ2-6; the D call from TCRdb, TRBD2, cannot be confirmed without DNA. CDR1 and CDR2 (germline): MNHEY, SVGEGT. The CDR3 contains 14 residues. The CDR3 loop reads CASRTQSGANVLTF.